What follows describes a single TCR beta chain. The clone's antigen remains unknown. No base qualities exist here, and no much larger clone lies one base off it. CDR3 length: 12 amino acids, cysteine to phenylalanine. Of all the DNA, just the CDR3 is kept, 36 bases in frame from base 1. V sheds 7 bases and J sheds 4 bases, leaving 13 bases between their ends. The germline V gene gives CDR1 as SQVTM and CDR2 as ANQGSEA. Libraries were built with the immunoSEQ multiplex PCR assay. For the multiplex PCR, a mixture combining 60 forward primers for TCR Vbeta segments and 13 reverse primers for TCR Jbeta segments was used. Amplification of the CDR3 region of rearranged TCR beta genes was performed with a multiplex PCR assay on genomic DNA. On the Illumina HiSeq System, the amplified TCR beta libraries were sequenced as 87-base-pair reads. On the study's bioinformatics: A later analysis tallied 75 million to 95 million unique TCR beta chains across the approximately 670 repertoires, and roughly 11 million of those chains were shared by two or more donors. To remove PCR and sequencing errors, raw reads were error-corrected and collapsed into unique sequences using a nearest-neighbor algorithm that merged closely related sequences. V, D and J gene segments were assigned by aligning CDR3 sequences to IMGT reference sequences. Each retained sequence needed at least a six-nucleotide match to both a V gene segment and a J gene segment. A rearrangement counted as productive if the CDR3 had no stop codons and remained in frame with V and J, and every other rearrangement counted as non-productive. CDR3 was defined by IMGT convention, running from the second conserved V-encoded cysteine to the conserved J-encoded phenylalanine. Sequences without an unambiguous match to a single V gene segment were excluded from the earlier analysis of 500 to 700 of the donors. An earlier analysis of almost 600 of the donors classified V segments as functional when productive rearrangements were above 56.7% and as segregating when the standard deviation between donors was above 5%. To diagnose cytomegalovirus status from the catalog of TCR beta chain sequences, a statistical classification framework was built. A later analysis assigned V and J genes by comparing TCR nucleotide sequences with IMGT/GENE-DB human TR gene sequences. Using the TCRdist pipeline, a later analysis assigned CDR3 sequences along with most-parsimonious VDJ recombination scenarios. In a later analysis, each TCR beta chain was defined by its CDR3 amino acid sequence together with its V-gene family, and reads lacking a unique V-gene family were excluded. As a way to deal with suspected cross-contamination and a sequencing artifact, a later analysis dropped roughly 620 nucleotide sequences that were highly shared and had low generation probability. For each public chain, a later analysis derived a clonal expansion index from normalized ranks of inferred template counts within each repertoire. Generation probabilities in a later analysis came from a VDJ recombination model fitted to out-of-frame rearrangements, and those results were checked against IGoR. In a later analysis, hypergeometric tests were used to score TCR-TCR, TCR-HLA and TCR-CMV co-occurrence, with a repertoire-size bias correction applied to TCR pairs. In a later analysis, false discovery rates were estimated by permuting HLA or CMV assignments 20 times. In a later analysis, co-occurring TCRs were grouped using DBSCAN, with TCRdist sequence similarity added in when clustering inside HLA-allele-positive subsets. For co-occurrence clustering, repertoires with fewer than 30,000 or more than 120,000 public chains were excluded, along with four or five repertoires with anomalous nucleotide sharing. This is the immuneACCESS table as TCRdb keeps it, with only in-frame sequences that have V and J called. A part of the clones is gone; compared with another copy, unresolved V genes explain less than half, and the rest is unexplained. D and trimming were read from the DNA, whereas the V and J calls and clone size are those reported in that table. Counted in this sample were approximately 120,000 clones; over 60% of them appeared once. 4.8% of the sample is in the top ten clones.

The data originate from a study of cytomegalovirus exposure and HLA in healthy donors (dated by TCRdb to the late 2010s). Regarding the study in general: According to an earlier analysis of 587 of the donors, some 180 million T cells yielded roughly 110 million unique TCR beta sequences and about 280 Gb of sequence data. All discovery cohort repertoires had been generated using a single sequencing platform. The study combined high-throughput TCR immunosequencing, statistical association of individual TCRs with disease status, and machine learning to predict cytomegalovirus infection status. An earlier analysis of several hundred of the donors applied high-throughput TCR beta sequencing to assess whether each TCR beta V gene segment acted as functional or pseudogenic. Rather than drawing on any new phenotypic data, the later analysis identified candidate immune exposures from TCR beta sequences and the way those sequences occurred across donors. Alongside the repertoire data, information on donor age, sex, ethnicity and CMV serostatus was compiled. Of the 300 to 450 genotyped donors, approximately 80% fell in the genetic ancestry cluster associated with self-reported Caucasian donors. In a later analysis, previously published TCR beta repertoires from some 640 donors were re-analyzed and high-resolution HLA genotyping was added so that TCR occurrence patterns could be studied. The study aimed to test whether cataloging public T cell receptors could reveal signatures of past pathogen exposure. In a later genetic analysis, genome-wide SNP genotypes for 398 of the 666 donors were used, and that subset was treated as a discovery cohort. Both class I and class II loci were covered by HLA typing, at four-digit resolution. Approximately 300 gigabases of sequencing data and approximately 92 million unique TCR sequences made up an early release that covered approximately 650 HLA-typed donors. The study used immunosequencing to profile the T cell repertoires of 666 subjects and linked those repertoires to cytomegalovirus serostatus. Roughly five DR-DQ haplotypes were handled as single units for association and clustering, since linkage in the cohort was strong. Among 300 to 500 genotyped donors of the cohort, an average of roughly 230,000 unique TCR beta nucleotide sequences was sequenced per donor, of which about 19% were non-productive. The number of donors typed differed by locus, with roughly 620-630 for A, B, C, DRB1 and DQB1, more than 500 for DQA1, 600 to 610 for DPA1, and approximately 470 for DPB1. A separate validation cohort of 100 to 150 different subjects was used in addition to the roughly 700-subject first cohort.

The cohort was made up of 666 healthy bone marrow donors. At the time of sampling, every cohort member was nominally healthy, though immune exposures that went unrecorded were likely present. The donor was CMV seropositive and belonged to the group of 250 to 300 seropositive cohort members. A peripheral blood sample was collected from each donor, and TCR beta sequencing was performed on peripheral blood mononuclear cells. Genomic DNA was extracted from the blood cell samples with the Qiagen DNeasy Blood Extraction Kit. Summary of the overall study and its limitations: The cohort was sequenced for TCR beta chains only, and without alpha or paired-chain data the features that could be detected were limited. Strong co-occurrence of HLA alleles, especially DR and DQ, made assigning TCR associations to individual alleles difficult. V-gene and J-gene trimming of TCR beta chains was associated with a missense DCLRE1C variant in a later genetic analysis, and the association was replicated in an independent cohort. Broadly in line with IMGT annotations, most TCR beta V segments showed up in productive rearrangements about 90% or about 30% of the time in an earlier analysis of around 600 of the donors. Roughly uniform sequencing depth across donors was assumed in presence/absence analyses, although this assumption may not hold. In a later analysis, most CMV-associated TCR beta chains were found to appear HLA-restricted, with HLA associations seemingly driven largely by CMV exposure. The sequencing pipeline was judged likely to have produced a cluster of highly shared sequence variants as a technical artifact. A later analysis associated about 16,000 TCR beta sequences with specific HLA alleles at a false discovery rate of 0.05. A later analysis found that TCR association rates varied across HLA loci, with DRB1 alleles showing the most associated TCRs and HLA-C alleles the fewest. Because some donors lacked HLA typing at each locus, the association tests relied only on the typed subset. In a later genetic analysis, fewer N-insertions in productive TCRs were reported among donors in an Asian-associated ancestry cluster than the roughly 710-donor mean. In a later analysis, HLA-associated TCR beta chains showed more clonal expansion and lower generation probabilities than non-associated chains that were equally common. It was suggested by the authors that the approach could potentially be generalized to other disease states and immunological phenotypes. The earlier analysis of a few hundred of the donors excluded over 15 rarely observed V segments, including chromosome 9 orphons, because counts were too low. Some IMGT-functional V segments, including TRBV6-2 and TRBV6-3, could not be distinguished by the 87-base-pair reads and were therefore excluded. CMV serostatus was the only immune exposure information available for the cohort. Linkage disequilibrium might explain the correlated functional status among segregating V segments, but an unknown experimental factor could not be excluded. A few of the identified cytomegalovirus-associated TCR beta chains were confirmed in vitro to be specific for cytomegalovirus antigens. In both the original and validation cohorts, the classifier was reported to diagnose cytomegalovirus status with high specificity and sensitivity. A further reported finding was that TCR beta sequences accurately predicted the HLA-A and HLA-B alleles for most subjects in the first cohort. In a later analysis, several top co-occurrence clusters were reported to appear linked to parvovirus B19, influenza, CMV and Epstein-Barr virus. Across donors, most TCR sequences were observed very rarely, whereas some public TCRs were present in many individuals. In the study, roughly 160 TCR beta chains were listed as associated with cytomegalovirus.

Sequencing used PBMCs. The rearrangement combines TRBV29-1 with TRBJ1-2; no D gene call is confident. The TCR was taken from a man aged 55 to 69 in good health and CMV-seropositive. The CDR3 sequence is CSAGYDPYGYTF. The bases are TGCAGCGCAGGATATGACCCCTATGGCTACACCTTC.